The 28 T cell receptor beta chains below come from one sample, sequenced in a study of blood T cell repertoires in COVID-19. TCRdb keeps only in-frame clones here, not all; method: immunoSEQ multiplex PCR. The sample shows under 350,000 clones, around 90% of them seen only once. What was sequenced was peripheral blood. These receptors were taken from a man aged 50 or older with acute or convalescent COVID-19.

The chain carries TRBV5-4 and TRBJ2-7; TRBD1 agrees at 7 bases. J was trimmed by 6 bases and V by 3 bases; bases with no gene match: 9. The CDR3 runs 14 residues. Germline-derived CDR1 and CDR2 are SGHNT and YYREEE (reference sequence). The CDR3 bases are TGTGCCAGCAGCTCGAACCGACAGGGAAGCGAGCAGTACTTC. Protein product: CASSSNRQGSEQYF.

The chain links TRBV4-1 to TRBJ2-2; D is uncertain. The V gene's germline CDR1 is MGHRA and CDR2 YSYEKL. V lost 0 bases and J lost 5, with 10 bases in between. This CDR3 has 15 residues. The CDR3: CASSQEVVTTGELFF. The CDR3 coding sequence is TGCGCCAGCAGCCAAGAGGTAGTTACGACCGGGGAGCTGTTTTTT.

This sequence joins TRBV6-5 and TRBJ2-1; 8 bases are a match to TRBD1. The trim removed 8 bases at V and 10 bases at J, leaving 10 bases unmatched. Germline V gene lookup returns CDR1 MNHEY and CDR2 SVGAGI. This CDR3 has 13 amino acids. Written as DNA, the CDR3 is TGTGCCAGCCGCCAGGACAGGGCTGGCGAGCAGTTCTTC. It yields the protein CASRQDRAGEQFF.

The chain has TRBV5-1 and TRBJ2-1, with no clear D. Germline-derived CDR1 and CDR2 are SGHRS and YFSETQ. The CDR3 is 15 residues long. V was shortened by 5 bases and J by 2 bases, with 14 bases between the two germline ends. CDR3 bases: TGCGCCAGCAGATTGACCGACTTAGCCTACAATGAGCAGTTCTTC. Residues: CASRLTDLAYNEQFF.

The V and J genes are TRBV7-9 and TRBJ1-2; a weak D match, TRBD1 (6 bases). Germline CDR1 SEHNR, CDR2 FQNEAQ (reference sequence). With 2 bases removed from V and 8 bases from J, the gap between germline ends came to 21 bases. This CDR3 has 16 residues. CDR3 in amino acids: CASSLSLGGGLGGYTF. The CDR3 DNA is TGTGCCAGCAGCTTATCCTTAGGGGGGGGCCTCGGCGGCTACACCTTC.

V gene TRBV5-1 combines with J gene TRBJ2-7, with 8 nucleotides matching TRBD1. Germline CDR1 reads SGHRS; CDR2 reads YFSETQ. J gave up 5 bases and V 1 base, and 11 bases lay outside the gene matches. The CDR3 spans 16 residues. This chain's CDR3 is CASSLWNPDRDHEQYF. CDR3 bases: TGCGCCAGCAGCTTGTGGAACCCGGACAGGGACCACGAGCAGTACTTC.

The chain combines TRBV11-2 with TRBJ2-1; 11 bases fit TRBD2. After removal of 5 bases from V and 2 bases from J, the junction contained 2 bases not matched to a gene. The CDR3 covers 15 residues. Germline V gene sequence: CDR1 SGHAT, CDR2 FQNNGV. CDR3 in amino acids: CASSAGLAAYNEQFF. The CDR3 DNA reads as TGTGCCAGCAGCGCGGGACTAGCGGCCTACAATGAGCAGTTCTTC.

The V gene is TRBV29-1, the J gene TRBJ2-2; 11 bases are shared with TRBD2. There are 14 residues in the CDR3. From germline, CDR1 is SQVTM and CDR2 ANQGSEA. J lost 3 bases, V lost 7 bases, and 4 bases had no gene match. The CDR3 sequence: CSGSGGEDTGELFF. DNA of the CDR3: TGCAGCGGTAGCGGGGGGGAGGACACCGGGGAGCTGTTTTTT.

The genes are TRBV18 and TRBJ1-1; TRBD1 aligns across 11 bases. CDR3 size: 15 residues. Germline loops: CDR1 KGHSH, CDR2 LQKENI. With 3 bases clipped from V and 4 bases from J, the junction kept 4 bases outside the gene matches. The CDR3 DNA sequence: TGTGCCAGCTCACCGGGACAGGGGGTCGGCACTGAAGCTTTCTTT. This sequence encodes CASSPGQGVGTEAFF.

The chain combines TRBV2 with TRBJ1-6; TRBD1 agrees at 8 bases. Germline V gives CDR1 SNHLY, CDR2 FYNNEI. This CDR3 comprises 14 residues. V was clipped by 7 bases and J by 10 bases; unmatched bases: 9. The CDR3, as DNA: TGTGCCAGCAAGGGACAGGAGTTTCACTCACCCCTCCACTTT. Its protein is CASKGQEFHSPLHF.

The chain couples TRBV6-5 to TRBJ1-6; 8 nucleotides line up with TRBD1. Germline V gene sequence: CDR1 MNHEY, CDR2 SVGAGI. The CDR3 covers 14 residues. V lost 5 bases to trimming and J lost 8 bases; unmatched junction nucleotides: 5. The CDR3 DNA reads as TGTGCCAGCAGTCGACAGGGGATAGATTCACCCCTCCACTTT. This gives the protein CASSRQGIDSPLHF.

The rearrangement joins TRBV11-2 to TRBJ1-5, with D uncertain. Trimming took 4 bases from V and 5 from J, leaving 9 bases between them. The germline V gene encodes CDR1 SGHAT and CDR2 FQNNGV. CDR3 length: 13 amino acids. The CDR3 DNA follows: TGTGCCAGCAGCTCATCGAGGGATCAGCCCCAGCATTTT. Amino acids: CASSSSRDQPQHF.

In this sample, this clone turned up a few times. This chain joins TRBV7-3 and TRBJ2-7; the match to TRBD1 covers 10 bases. The CDR3 is 14 residues long. Germline CDR1 and CDR2: SGHTA and FQGTGA. With 4 bases clipped from V and 5 bases from J, the junction kept 5 bases outside the gene matches. The chain's CDR3 is CASSSGTGAHEQYF. In nucleotides, the CDR3 is TGTGCCAGCAGCTCCGGGACAGGGGCTCACGAGCAGTACTTC.

This clone has only one observation. J is TRBJ2-1 and V is TRBV3-1 (or the pseudogene TRBV3-2), with 10 bases lining up with TRBD1. V gave up 0 bases and J gave up 7 bases; unmatched junction bases: 6. Germline V gives CDR1 LGHDT, CDR2 YNNKEL (reference sequence). This CDR3 has 16 residues. CDR3: CASSQESEDRGNEQFF. Written as DNA, the CDR3 is TGTGCCAGCAGCCAAGAGAGTGAGGACAGGGGGAATGAGCAGTTCTTC.

This rearrangement joins TRBV12-3 or TRBV12-4 to TRBJ2-7; 11 bases are shared with TRBD1. This CDR3 is built from 12 residues. The ends lost 8 bases at V and 7 bases at J; junction bases unmatched: 4. The CDR3 DNA reads as TGTGCCAGCGGACAGGGGGCGAAGGAGCAGTACTTC. This encodes CASGQGAKEQYF.

The chain links TRBV6-4 to TRBJ2-1, with D hard to call. The CDR3 length is 15 residues. The germline gives CDR1 MRHNA, CDR2 SNTAGT. Trimming took 4 bases from V and 4 from J, leaving 14 bases between them. CDR3 DNA: TGTGCCAGCAGTGCCCTCGCGGCATCTTACAATGAGCAGTTCTTC. It is translated as CASSALAASYNEQFF.

Note on this clone: Other DNA sequences in this specimen translate into the identical CDR3. This chain connects TRBV7-3 to TRBJ1-1; perhaps TRBD1 as D (6 bases). The CDR3 consists of 14 residues. Trimming took 0 bases from V and 3 from J, leaving 8 bases between them. Germline V gives CDR1 SGHTA, CDR2 FQGTGA. Here the CDR3 DNA reads TGTGCCAGCAGCTTAACAGGGGGAGACACTGAAGCTTTCTTT. Its protein product is CASSLTGGDTEAFF.

CDR3 sequence reads: CASSLGGDPNEKLFF. The CDR3 DNA follows: TGTGCCAGCAGCTTGGGGGGCGACCCTAATGAAAAACTGTTTTTT. The chain carries TRBV5-4 and TRBJ1-4; TRBD1 is a possible D gene (5 bases). Germline CDR1 is SGHNT and CDR2 is YYREEE (reference sequence). This CDR3 is 15 amino acids long. V lost 0 bases to trimming and J lost 3 bases, with 9 bases between them.

CDR3 DNA sequence: TGCGCCAGCAGCCCAAGGACTAGCGGTTACGAGCAGTACTTC. Translation: CASSPRTSGYEQYF. This rearrangement joins TRBV5-1 to TRBJ2-7; TRBD2 matches at 10 bases. Germline V gene lookup returns CDR1 SGHRS and CDR2 YFSETQ. This CDR3 contains 14 residues. Trimming took 4 bases from V and 4 from J; bases not matched to a gene: 5.

This rearrangement joins TRBV2 to TRBJ1-5; D is unclear. Germline-derived CDR1 and CDR2 are SNHLY and FYNNEI. There are 15 residues in the CDR3. The V and J ends lost 3 bases and 0 bases respectively, with 9 bases between them. The CDR3 is CASSDPGFSNQPQHF. CDR3 sequence (DNA): TGTGCCAGCAGTGATCCCGGGTTTAGCAATCAGCCCCAGCATTTT.

The sample holds one count of this clone. The chain combines TRBV5-5 with TRBJ2-7; D is unclear. Looked up from germline, CDR1 is SGHKS and CDR2 is YYEKEE (reference sequence). The CDR3 extends over 16 amino acids. V was clipped by 2 bases and J by 0 bases, with 15 bases between them. The CDR3 DNA follows: TGTGCCAGCAGCTTAGGTGCTGGTCGGAGCTCCTACGAGCAGTACTTC. It yields the protein CASSLGAGRSSYEQYF. The full variable domain, completed using reference TRBV5-5 and TRBJ2-7, is DAGVTQSPTHLIKTRGQQVTLRCSPISGHKSVSWYQQVLGQGPQFIFQYYEKEERGRGNFPDRFSARQFPNYSSELNVNALLLGDSALYLCASSLGAGRSSYEQYFGPGTRLTVT.

In its sample, this clone is medium-sized (0.01 to 0.1%). This chain joins TRBV7-9 and TRBJ1-2; D perhaps matches TRBD1 (5 bases). The CDR3 runs to 16 residues. V was clipped by 5 bases and J by 0 bases, with 16 bases between them. From germline, CDR1 is SEHNR and CDR2 FQNEAQ (reference sequence). In DNA, the CDR3 is TGTGCCAGCAGCGCATCCGGGACTGAAGCTAACTATGGCTACACCTTC. Its translation is CASSASGTEANYGYTF.

This chain joins TRBV7-9 and TRBJ1-1, with 7 bases matching TRBD1. CDR3 length: 15 amino acids. Per the germline V gene, CDR1 is SEHNR and CDR2 is FQNEAQ (reference sequence). V lost 0 bases and J lost 1; bases outside the gene matches: 2. The CDR3 region has the DNA TGTGCCAGCAGCTTAGCGCGACAGGGGAACACTGAAGCTTTCTTT. This gives the protein CASSLARQGNTEAFF.

The J gene is TRBJ1-2, the V gene TRBV5-1, with TRBD1 as a possible D gene (5 bases). With 7 bases removed from V and 4 bases from J, the gap between germline ends came to 23 bases. This CDR3 has 16 residues. Germline assignment: CDR1 SGHRS and CDR2 YFSETQ. The CDR3 coding sequence is TGCGCCAGCTACCCCCAAGATAACAGGTGGGGCTATGGCTACACCTTC. Translating gives CASYPQDNRWGYGYTF.

This chain joins TRBV18 and TRBJ2-3; maybe TRBD2 (5 bases). V was trimmed by 0 bases and J by 4 bases, leaving 11 bases between them. This CDR3 comprises 15 residues. The germline V gene encodes CDR1 KGHSH and CDR2 LQKENI. The CDR3 DNA sequence: TGTGCCAGCTCACCACCGGGCCACGGGGCAGATACGCAGTATTTT. This codes for CASSPPGHGADTQYF.

The chain recombines TRBV9 with TRBJ1-4; 7 positions agree with TRBD1. Germline V CDR1 and CDR2: SGDLS, YYNGEE. V shed 4 bases and J 8 bases; nucleotides not matched to a gene: 11. The CDR3 length is 15 residues. The CDR3, as DNA: TGTGCCAGCAGCCCCCATGGGGCAGGGGGGGAAAAACTGTTTTTT. Protein product: CASSPHGAGGEKLFF.

The V and J genes are TRBV11-2 and TRBJ2-1; TRBD2 agrees at 10 bases. CDR3 size: 15 residues. Germline CDR1 SGHAT, CDR2 FQNNGV. V was pared by 5 bases and J by 4 bases, with 5 bases of the junction left unmatched. The CDR3 reads CASSLSGGKYNEQFF. DNA for the CDR3: TGTGCCAGCAGCCTTAGCGGGGGGAAGTACAATGAGCAGTTCTTC.

The chain is built from TRBV5-1 and TRBJ2-2, with D uncertain. Germline V lookup: CDR1 SGHRS, CDR2 YFSETQ. The CDR3 totals 13 residues. The germline V and J ends were trimmed by 4 bases and 3 bases, with 7 bases remaining between them. DNA for the CDR3: TGCGCCAGCAGCCGACGGGACACCGGGGAGCTGTTTTTT. Protein: CASSRRDTGELFF.